This T cell receptor beta chain derives from a study of blood T cell repertoires in COVID-19. Sequenced by immunoSEQ multiplex PCR; TCRdb stores in-frame clones only, minus some. This sample has around 320,000 clones, with roughly 86% found just once. All exposed participants met a person with COVID-19 within 2 weeks before entering the study. J was trimmed by 2 bases and V by 1 base; bases with no gene match: 12. Germline V lookup: CDR1 SGHDT, CDR2 YYEEEE. The CDR3 sequence is 19 residues long. The sample consisted of PBMCs or T cells enriched from blood (not recorded which). This sequence was found in a woman aged 45-59 years who had been exposed to COVID-19. The chain uses TRBV5-6 and TRBJ1-5; 10 bases are a match to TRBD1. The chain's CDR3 is CASSLMRQGAIFGNQPQHF. CDR3 in DNA: TGTGCCAGCAGCTTGATGAGACAGGGGGCGATCTTCGGCAATCAGCCCCAGCATTTT.